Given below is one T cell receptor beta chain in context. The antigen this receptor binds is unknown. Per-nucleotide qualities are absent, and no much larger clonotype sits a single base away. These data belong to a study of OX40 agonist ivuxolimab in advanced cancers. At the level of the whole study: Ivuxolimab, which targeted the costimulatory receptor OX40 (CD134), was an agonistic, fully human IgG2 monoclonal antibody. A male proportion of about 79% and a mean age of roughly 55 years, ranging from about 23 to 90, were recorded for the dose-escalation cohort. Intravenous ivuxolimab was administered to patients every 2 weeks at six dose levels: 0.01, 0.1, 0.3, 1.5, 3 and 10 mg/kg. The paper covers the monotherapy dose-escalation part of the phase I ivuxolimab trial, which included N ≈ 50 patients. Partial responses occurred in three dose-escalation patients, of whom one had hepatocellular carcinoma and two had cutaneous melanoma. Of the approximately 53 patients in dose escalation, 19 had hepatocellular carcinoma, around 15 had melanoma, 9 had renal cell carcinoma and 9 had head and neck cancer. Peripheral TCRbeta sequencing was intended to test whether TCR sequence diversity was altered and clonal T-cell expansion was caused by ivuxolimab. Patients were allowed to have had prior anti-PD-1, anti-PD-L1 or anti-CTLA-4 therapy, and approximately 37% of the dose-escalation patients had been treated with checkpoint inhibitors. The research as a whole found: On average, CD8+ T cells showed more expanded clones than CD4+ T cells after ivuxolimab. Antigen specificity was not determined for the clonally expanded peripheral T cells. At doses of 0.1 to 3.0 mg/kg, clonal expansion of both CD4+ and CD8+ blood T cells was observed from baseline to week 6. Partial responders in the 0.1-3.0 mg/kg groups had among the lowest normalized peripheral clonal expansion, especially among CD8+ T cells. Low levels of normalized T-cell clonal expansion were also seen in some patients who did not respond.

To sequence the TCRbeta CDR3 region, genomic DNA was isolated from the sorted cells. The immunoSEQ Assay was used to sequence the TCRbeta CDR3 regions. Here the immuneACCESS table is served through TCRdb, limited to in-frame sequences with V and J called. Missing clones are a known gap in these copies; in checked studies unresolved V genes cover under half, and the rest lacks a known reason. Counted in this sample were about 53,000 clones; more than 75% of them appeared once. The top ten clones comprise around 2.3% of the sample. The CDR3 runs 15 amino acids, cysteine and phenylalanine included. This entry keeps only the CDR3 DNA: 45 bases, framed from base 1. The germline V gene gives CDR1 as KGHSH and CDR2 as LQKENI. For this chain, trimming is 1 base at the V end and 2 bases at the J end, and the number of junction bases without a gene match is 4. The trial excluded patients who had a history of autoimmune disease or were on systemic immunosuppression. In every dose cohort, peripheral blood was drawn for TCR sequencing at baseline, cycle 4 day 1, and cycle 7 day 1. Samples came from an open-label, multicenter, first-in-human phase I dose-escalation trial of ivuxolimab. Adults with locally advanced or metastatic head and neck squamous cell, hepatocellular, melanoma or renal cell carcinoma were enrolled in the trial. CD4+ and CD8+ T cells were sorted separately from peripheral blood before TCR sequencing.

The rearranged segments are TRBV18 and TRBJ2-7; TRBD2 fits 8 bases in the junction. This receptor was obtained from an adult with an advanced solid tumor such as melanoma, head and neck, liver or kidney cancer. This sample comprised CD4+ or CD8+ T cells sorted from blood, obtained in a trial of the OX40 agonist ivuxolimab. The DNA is TGTGCCAGCTCACCACAGGTACTAGCGGCCTACGAGCAGTACTTC. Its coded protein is CASSPQVLAAYEQYF.